The rows below give T cell receptor beta chains drawn from one sample of a study of blood T cell repertoires in COVID-19. Only in-frame clones appear in the TCRdb table, and some are missing; sequencing was by immunoSEQ multiplex PCR. The table includes around 65,000 clones, roughly 91% detected once. The sequencing sample was made of peripheral blood. These receptor sequences come from a human donor in a cohort sampled during active COVID-19. CDR3s include the opening cysteine and the closing phenylalanine or tryptophan. The order of the fields is J gene, D gene, V gene, clone size, CDR3 protein, CDR3 DNA. D genes are given only for firm matches. For some rows the clone size is stated as once, few or many, or as a class when expanded; others skip it.

>TRBJ1-1|TRBD1|TRBV12-5|.
CASGSWTGMNTEAFF
TGTGCTAGTGGTTCTTGGACAGGGATGAACACTGAAGCTTTCTTT
>TRBJ2-1|.|TRBV5-1|.
CASSPDNSDEQFF
TGCGCCAGCAGCCCCGACAATTCTGATGAGCAGTTCTTC
>TRBJ2-7|TRBD2|TRBV4-1|.
CASSQELAGPYEQYF
TGCGCCAGCAGCCAAGAGCTAGCGGGACCCTACGAGCAGTACTTC
>TRBJ1-2|TRBD1|TRBV6-2/TRBV6-3|.
CASSYSRPGQGGYGYTF
TGTGCCAGCAGCTACTCGAGACCGGGACAGGGAGGATATGGCTACACCTTC
>TRBJ1-1|.|TRBV7-9|few
CASSLGRTEDTEAFF
TGTGCCAGCAGCTTAGGGCGGACAGAGGACACTGAAGCTTTCTTT
>TRBJ2-1|TRBD2|TRBV2|.
CASRATSGSTSEQFF
TGTGCCAGCAGAGCCACTAGCGGGAGTACCTCTGAGCAGTTCTTC
>TRBJ2-5|TRBD1|TRBV5-6|.
CASSSGTGGAETQYF
TGTGCCAGCAGCTCCGGGACAGGGGGCGCGGAGACCCAGTACTTC
>TRBJ1-1|.|TRBV18|.
CASSLQGGGLLQNTEAFF
TGTGCCAGCTCACTACAGGGAGGGGGTCTACTACAGAACACTGAAGCTTTCTTT
>TRBJ1-5|.|TRBV6-2/TRBV6-3|once
CASSNRETSNQPQHF
TGTGCCAGCAGTAACCGGGAGACTAGCAATCAGCCCCAGCATTTT
>TRBJ2-3|.|TRBV6-2/TRBV6-3|.
CASSYFGQGYTDTQYF
TGTGCCAGCAGTTACTTTGGGCAGGGCTACACAGATACGCAGTATTTT
>TRBJ2-1|.|TRBV6-5|.
CATITPAGPYNEQFF
TGTGCCACTATTACCCCGGCGGGACCATACAATGAGCAGTTCTTC
>TRBJ2-5|TRBD2|TRBV4-2|.
CASSQDPGLAGGGETQYF
TGTGCCAGCAGCCAAGATCCGGGACTAGCGGGAGGGGGAGAGACCCAGTACTTC
>TRBJ2-7|TRBD1|TRBV5-4|.
CASSSPGQGASEQYF
TGTGCCAGCAGCTCCCCAGGGCAGGGGGCTAGCGAGCAGTACTTC
>TRBJ2-1|.|TRBV10-3|.
CASEQAHEQFF
TGTGCCTCGGAACAGGCTCATGAGCAGTTCTTC
>TRBJ2-3|TRBD2|TRBV14|.
CASSQEGEGILTDTQYF
TGTGCCAGCAGCCAAGAAGGGGAGGGAATTCTAACAGATACGCAGTATTTT
>TRBJ2-1|TRBD1|TRBV24-1|.
CATSQQGAGDEQFF
TGTGCCACCAGTCAACAGGGGGCTGGGGATGAGCAGTTCTTC
>TRBJ2-7|.|TRBV27|.
CASSANWPGGAQVYF
TGTGCCAGCAGTGCCAATTGGCCGGGCGGGGCTCAGGTGTACTTC
>TRBJ1-2|TRBD1|TRBV11-2|.
CASSLDSRQGYGYTF
TGTGCCAGCAGCTTAGATTCGCGACAGGGTTATGGCTACACCTTC
>TRBJ2-7|.|TRBV3-1/TRBV3-2|.
CASSGTGGTEQYF
TGTGCCAGCAGCGGGACTGGCGGTACCGAGCAGTACTTC
>TRBJ2-7|TRBD2|TRBV29-1|.
CSVAEPSGSSLSSYEQYF
TGCAGCGTTGCAGAACCTAGCGGGAGTTCCCTTAGCTCCTACGAGCAGTACTTC
>TRBJ1-4|.|TRBV21-1|once
CASSQLAHRGGPKANEKLFF
TGTGCCAGCAGCCAATTGGCTCACAGGGGAGGTCCCAAGGCTAATGAAAAACTGTTTTTT
>TRBJ2-3|.|TRBV6-5|.
CASGSGVRADTQYF
TGTGCCAGCGGGAGTGGGGTCCGGGCAGATACGCAGTATTTT
>TRBJ2-7|TRBD2|TRBV4-1|.
CASSQDGRAGGAYEQYF
TGCGCCAGCAGCCAAGATGGAAGAGCGGGAGGGGCCTACGAGCAGTACTTC
>TRBJ2-1|TRBD2|TRBV5-1|once
CASRRGREAPSYNEQFF
TGCGCCAGCAGAAGAGGGCGGGAGGCTCCCTCCTACAATGAGCAGTTCTTC
>TRBJ2-3|.|TRBV5-1|.
CASSTRGSADTQYF
TGCGCCAGCAGCACCCGGGGAAGTGCAGATACGCAGTATTTT
>TRBJ2-3|.|TRBV2|.
CASSVSRGDTQYF
TGTGCCAGCAGTGTTAGCAGGGGAGATACGCAGTATTTT
>TRBJ2-1|.|TRBV11-3|.
CATKLSDRYNEQFF
TGTGCCACCAAACTATCGGACAGATACAATGAGCAGTTCTTC
>TRBJ2-3|TRBD2|TRBV7-3|.
CASSPTGTSGSADTQYF
TGTGCCAGCAGCCCGACGGGGACTAGCGGGAGTGCAGATACGCAGTATTTT
>TRBJ2-3|TRBD1|TRBV9|.
CASSSEQGRTDTQYF
TGTGCCAGCAGTTCAGAACAGGGGCGCACAGATACGCAGTATTTT
>TRBJ2-3|TRBD1|TRBV7-9|.
CASSLGDSFTDTQYF
TGTGCCAGCAGCTTAGGGGACAGCTTCACAGATACGCAGTATTTT
>TRBJ2-3|TRBD2|TRBV28|.
CASSLYPSGPTPSTDTQYF
TGTGCCAGCAGTTTATACCCTAGCGGGCCCACTCCTAGCACAGATACGCAGTATTTT
>TRBJ1-6|TRBD1|TRBV5-4|.
CASSHNRDSTQSPLHF
TGTGCCAGCAGCCACAATCGGGACAGTACTCAGTCACCCCTCCACTTT
>TRBJ2-5|TRBD2|TRBV6-5|.
CASSYPPSGGQETQYF
TGTGCCAGCAGTTACCCCCCCAGCGGGGGCCAAGAGACCCAGTACTTC
>TRBJ2-1|TRBD2|TRBV7-9|.
CASSLAGGGFF
TGTGCCAGCAGCTTAGCCGGCGGGGGGTTCTTC
>TRBJ1-5|.|TRBV19|.
CASTLALGGGNQPQHF
TGTGCCAGTACCTTGGCTTTGGGGGGAGGCAATCAGCCCCAGCATTTT
>TRBJ1-1|.|TRBV7-9|.
CASSLSVSEAFF
TGTGCCAGCAGCTTATCAGTTTCTGAAGCTTTCTTT
>TRBJ2-7|TRBD2|TRBV19|.
CASSPTGTSVSYEQYF
TGTGCCAGTAGTCCAACCGGGACTAGCGTCTCCTACGAGCAGTACTTC
>TRBJ2-2|TRBD1|TRBV7-9|.
CASSSRAAGGDAGELFF
TGTGCCAGCAGCTCGCGGGCGGCAGGGGGAGATGCCGGGGAGCTGTTTTTT
>TRBJ1-3|.|TRBV19|.
CASSPVAGAGNTIYF
TGTGCCAGTAGTCCCGTCGCAGGTGCTGGAAACACCATATATTTT
>TRBJ2-7|.|TRBV6-2/TRBV6-3|.
CASSHSSYEQYF
TGTGCCAGCAGCCATAGCTCCTACGAGCAGTACTTC
>TRBJ2-1|TRBD1|TRBV19|.
CASSTPNRGNEQFF
TGTGCCAGTAGTACCCCGAACAGGGGCAATGAGCAGTTCTTC
>TRBJ2-1|.|TRBV5-1|.
CASSSSGDPKFGEQFF
TGCGCCAGCAGCTCATCGGGGGACCCGAAGTTCGGTGAGCAGTTCTTC
>TRBJ1-4|TRBD1|TRBV7-2|.
CASCQGGTGSEKLFF
TGTGCCAGCTGTCAGGGCGGGACAGGGAGCGAAAAACTGTTTTTT
>TRBJ2-7|.|TRBV28|.
CANPPRLEGYEQYF
TGTGCCAACCCGCCCAGGCTAGAGGGCTACGAGCAGTACTTC
>TRBJ2-7|TRBD2|TRBV3-1/TRBV3-2|.
CASSQARLAGGEQYF
TGTGCCAGCAGCCAAGCCCGGCTAGCGGGAGGCGAGCAGTACTTC
>TRBJ1-1|.|TRBV12-3/TRBV12-4|.
CASSPTYNTEAFF
TGTGCCAGCAGCCCAACTTATAACACTGAAGCTTTCTTT